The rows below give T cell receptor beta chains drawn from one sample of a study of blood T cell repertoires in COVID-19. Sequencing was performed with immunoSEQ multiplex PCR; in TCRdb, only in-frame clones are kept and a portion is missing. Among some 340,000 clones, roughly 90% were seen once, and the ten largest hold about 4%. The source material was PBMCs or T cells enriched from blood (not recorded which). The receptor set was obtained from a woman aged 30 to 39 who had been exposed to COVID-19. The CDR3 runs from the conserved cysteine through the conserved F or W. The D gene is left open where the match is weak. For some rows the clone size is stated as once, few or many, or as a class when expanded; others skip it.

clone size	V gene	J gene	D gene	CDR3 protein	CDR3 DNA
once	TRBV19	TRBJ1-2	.	CASTQTEGWYGYTF	TGTGCCAGTACCCAGACGGAGGGTTGGTATGGCTACACCTTC
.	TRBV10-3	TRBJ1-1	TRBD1	CAITTGQGEAFF	TGTGCCATCACTACTGGACAGGGTGAAGCTTTCTTT
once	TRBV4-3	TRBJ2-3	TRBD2	CASSQDRAGGPTDTQYF	TGCGCCAGCAGCCAAGATCGGGCGGGGGGACCCACAGATACGCAGTATTTT
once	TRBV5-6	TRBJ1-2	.	CASSPGRGYGYTF	TGTGCCAGCAGCCCCGGCAGGGGCTATGGCTACACCTTC
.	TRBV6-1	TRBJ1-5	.	CASREGAYSNQPQHF	TGTGCCAGCAGGGAAGGGGCTTATAGCAATCAGCCCCAGCATTTT
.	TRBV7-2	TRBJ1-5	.	CASSLVAGGNQPQHF	TGTGCCAGCAGCTTAGTGGCAGGGGGCAATCAGCCCCAGCATTTT
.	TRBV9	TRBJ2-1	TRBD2	CASSVFGGTKFF	TGTGCCAGCAGCGTTTTCGGGGGGACGAAGTTCTTC
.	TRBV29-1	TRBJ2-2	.	CSVDRGNTGELFF	TGCAGCGTTGATAGGGGGAACACCGGGGAGCTGTTTTTT
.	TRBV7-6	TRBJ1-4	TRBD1	CASSSRGSFGEKLFF	TGTGCCAGCAGCTCCAGGGGGTCCTTTGGCGAAAAACTGTTTTTT
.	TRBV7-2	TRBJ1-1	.	CASSLGAMGPEAFF	TGTGCCAGCAGCTTAGGGGCTATGGGCCCTGAAGCTTTCTTT
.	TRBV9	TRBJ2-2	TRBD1	CASSVNFGQGLNGELFF	TGTGCCAGCAGCGTAAATTTCGGACAGGGTTTGAACGGGGAGCTGTTTTTT
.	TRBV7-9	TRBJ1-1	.	CASSLELGGPPEAFF	TGTGCCAGCAGCTTGGAACTGGGAGGGCCCCCTGAAGCTTTCTTT
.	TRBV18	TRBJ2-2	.	CASSPPGKSTTGELFF	TGTGCCAGCTCACCTCCGGGAAAGTCTACCACCGGGGAGCTGTTTTTT
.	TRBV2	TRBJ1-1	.	CASMGGGKSTEAFF	TGTGCCAGCATGGGGGGAGGCAAGAGCACTGAAGCTTTCTTT
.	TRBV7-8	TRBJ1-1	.	CASSLIINTEAFF	TGTGCCAGCAGCTTAATTATCAACACTGAAGCTTTCTTT
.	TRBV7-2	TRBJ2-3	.	CASSSPLKGPITDTQYF	TGTGCCAGCAGCTCCCCTCTTAAGGGGCCAATCACAGATACGCAGTATTTT
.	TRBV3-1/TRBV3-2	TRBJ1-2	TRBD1	CASSQGTGVTGYTF	TGTGCCAGCAGCCAAGGGACAGGGGTTACTGGCTACACCTTC
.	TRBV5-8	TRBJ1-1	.	CASSHRVFGDTEAFF	TGTGCCAGCAGCCACAGGGTATTTGGGGACACTGAAGCTTTCTTT
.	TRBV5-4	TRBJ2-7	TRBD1	CASSLGTGGIREQYF	TGTGCCAGCAGCTTGGGGACAGGGGGCATCCGCGAGCAGTACTTC
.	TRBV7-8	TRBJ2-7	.	CASSLAGRGPLLYEQYF	TGTGCCAGCAGCTTAGCCGGGCGGGGGCCGTTACTATACGAGCAGTACTTC
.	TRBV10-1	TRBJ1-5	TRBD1	CASSENRGWTELRQPQHF	TGCGCCAGCAGTGAGAACAGGGGCTGGACTGAGTTGCGTCAGCCCCAGCATTTT
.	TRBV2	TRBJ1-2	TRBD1	CASNSRDRGDGYTF	TGTGCCAGCAATAGCCGGGACAGGGGCGATGGCTACACCTTC
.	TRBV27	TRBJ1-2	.	CASSCTSANYGYTF	TGTGCCAGCAGTTGCACGTCAGCTAACTATGGCTACACCTTC
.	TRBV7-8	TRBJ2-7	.	CASSLVGGAPYEQYF	TGTGCCAGCAGCTTAGTAGGGGGGGCCCCCTACGAGCAGTACTTC
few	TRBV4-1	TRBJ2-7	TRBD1	CASSLDRGALEQYF	TGCGCCAGCAGCCTGGACAGGGGGGCTCTCGAGCAGTACTTC
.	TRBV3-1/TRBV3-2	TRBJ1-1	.	CASSQDPPGGTEAFF	TGTGCCAGCAGCCAAGATCCCCCCGGGGGCACTGAAGCTTTCTTT
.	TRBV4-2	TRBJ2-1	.	CASSQDWVRVNEQFF	TGTGCCAGCAGCCAAGACTGGGTCCGGGTGAATGAGCAGTTCTTC
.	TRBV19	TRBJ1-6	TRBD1	CASSTGQGNSPLHF	TGTGCCAGTAGTACGGGACAGGGAAATTCACCCCTCCACTTT
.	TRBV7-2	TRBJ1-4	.	CASSLGGRRPEKLFF	TGTGCCAGCAGCTTAGGGGGCAGACGACCTGAAAAACTGTTTTTT
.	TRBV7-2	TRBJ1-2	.	CASSLAAGPFYGYTF	TGTGCCAGCAGCTTAGCGGCAGGTCCTTTCTATGGCTACACCTTC
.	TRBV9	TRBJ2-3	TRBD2	CASSVASGILGTQYF	TGTGCCAGCAGCGTTGCTAGCGGGATTTTGGGTACGCAGTATTTT
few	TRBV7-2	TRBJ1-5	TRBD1	CASSLTGGNQPQHF	TGTGCCAGCAGCTTGACAGGGGGCAATCAGCCCCAGCATTTT
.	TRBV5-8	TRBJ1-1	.	CASSLRFWQAAFF	TGTGCCAGCAGCTTACGTTTCTGGCAGGCGGCTTTCTTT
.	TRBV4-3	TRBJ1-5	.	CASSRRGGNQPQHF	TGCGCCAGCAGCCGGAGAGGAGGCAATCAGCCCCAGCATTTT
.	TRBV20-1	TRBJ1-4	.	CSAWTFEKLFF	TGCAGTGCGTGGACATTTGAAAAACTGTTTTTT
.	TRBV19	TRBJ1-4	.	CASTPRGGFRLFF	TGTGCCAGTACCCCGAGAGGGGGATTTAGACTGTTTTTT
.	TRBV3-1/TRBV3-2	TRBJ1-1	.	CASSLRDLGTEAFF	TGTGCCAGCAGCCTCCGGGACTTAGGCACTGAAGCTTTCTTT
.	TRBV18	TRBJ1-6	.	CASSREGVSPLHF	TGTGCCAGCTCCCGGGAGGGAGTTTCACCCCTCCACTTT
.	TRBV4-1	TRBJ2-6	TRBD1	CASSQQGTGIGAGANVLTF	TGCGCCAGCAGCCAGCAGGGGACAGGGATAGGAGCAGGGGCCAACGTCCTGACTTTC
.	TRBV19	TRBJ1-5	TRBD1	CASSYTGGRDQPQHF	TGTGCCAGTAGTTATACAGGGGGCCGCGATCAGCCCCAGCATTTT
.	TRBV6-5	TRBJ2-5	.	CASSYGRTRTTQYF	TGTGCCAGCAGTTACGGACGGACTCGGACGACCCAGTACTTC
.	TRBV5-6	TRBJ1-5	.	CASSPAGGNSNQPQHF	TGTGCCAGCAGTCCGGCGGGGGGGAATAGCAATCAGCCCCAGCATTTT
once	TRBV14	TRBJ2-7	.	CASSVQGYEQYF	TGTGCCAGCAGCGTACAGGGCTACGAGCAGTACTTC